A selection of T cell receptor beta chains follows, all from one sample in a study of T-cell memory formation after mild COVID-19. TCRdb ran MiXCR on the 5' RACE reads and lists one entry per CDR3 protein. The sample has 250,000 to 300,000 distinct CDR3 sequences, roughly 15% seen once. The sequencing input was PBMCs or a T cell subset sorted from them (not recorded which). The receptors derive from a man younger than 35 who had mild COVID-19 (a few samples of this study predate the infection). Cell type and time point are not known. Each CDR3 is given with its conserved first and last residue. Fields, in order: V gene, D gene, J gene, clone size, CDR3 DNA, CDR3 protein. A D gene is named only where the DNA matches it firmly. Part of the rows lack a size; the others show once, few, many or a class for expanded clones.

TRBV12-3/TRBV12-4,.,TRBJ2-5,.,TGTGCCAGCAGTTTTGGGGGGGGCCCCGAGACCCAGTACTTC,CASSFGGGPETQYF
TRBV2,.,TRBJ1-1,few,TGTGCCAGCAGTGAAGACAGGGCAGCTTTCTTT,CASSEDRAAFF
TRBV10-3,.,TRBJ1-2,few,TGTGCCATCAGTGACTTGGGGGTCGATGGCTACACCTTC,CAISDLGVDGYTF
TRBV29-1,.,TRBJ2-5,few,TGCAGCGTTGAAGATTACTTGGAGACCCAGTACTTC,CSVEDYLETQYF
TRBV7-2,.,TRBJ2-2,.,TGTGCCAGCAGCAGGGAGGCCTACGCCGGGGAGCTGTTTTTT,CASSREAYAGELFF
TRBV27,TRBD2,TRBJ2-1,few,TGTGCCAGCAGTCCCCTAGCTAGCGGGGGGGCCAATGAGCAGTTCTTC,CASSPLASGGANEQFF
TRBV5-1,.,TRBJ2-1,many,TGCGCCAGCAGCTGGGGTTCGGGATGGGGCAATGAGCAGTTCTTC,CASSWGSGWGNEQFF
TRBV6-2/TRBV6-3,TRBD2,TRBJ2-1,few,TGTGCCAGCAGTTACTCGAACGGGAGGTACAATGAGCAGTTCTTC,CASSYSNGRYNEQFF
TRBV7-6,TRBD2,TRBJ2-2,.,TGTGCCAGCAGCTTAGCTCCCCAAGGTGGCGGGGGGAACACCGGGGAGCTGTTTTTT,CASSLAPQGGGGNTGELFF
TRBV28,TRBD1,TRBJ2-1,few,TGTGCCAGCAGTCCGATCCTGGGACAGGGCCCCGGGGGGGAGCAGTTCTTC,CASSPILGQGPGGEQFF
TRBV7-3,TRBD2,TRBJ2-3,many,TGTGCCAGCAGCTCACCGGTAGCGGGTCTCAACGGTGGAGATACGCAGTATTTT,CASSSPVAGLNGGDTQYF
TRBV6-2/TRBV6-3,TRBD2,TRBJ2-1,.,TGTGCCAGCAGTCCCCCCCGGGGGGGTTGGAATGAGCAGTTCTTC,CASSPPRGGWNEQFF
TRBV4-2,TRBD2,TRBJ2-5,.,TGTGCCAGCAGCCTCGGGGTAGCGGGGGGCTATACGGCTGGAGAGACCCAGTACTTC,CASSLGVAGGYTAGETQYF
TRBV12-3/TRBV12-4,TRBD1,TRBJ2-4,.,TGTGCCAGCAGTTTAGAGGGACAGCTAAACATTCAGTACTTC,CASSLEGQLNIQYF
TRBV10-3,.,TRBJ1-5,few,TGTGCCACCCGGAACAGGGCTGATCAGCCCCAGCATTTT,CATRNRADQPQHF
TRBV29-1,.,TRBJ2-5,.,TGCAGCGTCCGGAGAGGGGAGACCCAGTACTTC,CSVRRGETQYF
TRBV6-6,.,TRBJ1-4,.,TGTGCCAGCAGTTACCAAGAGAATGAAAAACTGTTTTTT,CASSYQENEKLFF
TRBV5-1,.,TRBJ2-2,few,TGCGCCAGCAGCAAACGGACAGATCTCACCGGGGAGCTGTTTTTT,CASSKRTDLTGELFF
TRBV4-1,.,TRBJ2-3,.,TGCGCCAGCAGCCAAGGGGGTTTTGGACCGAACACAGATACGCAGTATTTT,CASSQGGFGPNTDTQYF
TRBV7-2,.,TRBJ2-4,.,TGTGCCAGCAGCTTGTCGGGACAAAACATTCAGTACTTC,CASSLSGQNIQYF
TRBV6-5,.,TRBJ2-1,.,TGTGCCAGCAGTTACGGGGGCGGGTCGGGTCCCTCCTCCTATGAGCAGTTCTTC,CASSYGGGSGPSSYEQFF
TRBV4-1,TRBD2,TRBJ2-5,.,TGCGCCAGCAGCCAAGCGGGGGGGTCTAAAGAGACCCAGTACTTC,CASSQAGGSKETQYF
TRBV7-6,TRBD2,TRBJ2-5,.,TGTGCCAGCAGCTTACCCCTAGCGGGGGGGATTCAAGAGACCCAGTACTTC,CASSLPLAGGIQETQYF
TRBV7-3,.,TRBJ2-2,.,TGTGCCAGCAGCCGAGCCCTCACGAACACCGGGGAGCTGTTTTTT,CASSRALTNTGELFF